Included here is one T cell receptor beta chain sequence, with context. Antigen: not known. Looked up from germline, CDR1 is SQVTM and CDR2 is ANQGSEA. The length of the CDR3 is 16 residues. V dropped 4 bases and J dropped 3; count of bases not matched to a gene: 11. These data belong to a study of shared clonotypes between healthy human individuals. CD45RO-negative, CCR7-selected cells formed the naive CD8 fraction, which excluded terminally differentiated effector memory CD45RA+ cells. Once extracted for a subset, genomic DNA was divided evenly among several immunoSEQ plates. Only in-frame clones appear in the TCRdb table, and some are missing; sequencing was by immunoSEQ multiplex PCR. The sample includes roughly 890,000 clones, more than 85% of them seen just once. Overall study results and limits: The represented genetic and exposure-history diversity was limited by the small number of donors.

The receptor was derived from a man aged 25-45 years in good health. The J gene is TRBJ2-3, the V gene TRBV29-1; TRBD1 matches 9 bases. The sequencing sample was made of naive CD8+ T cells sorted from blood. The CDR3 sequence: CSVGLQGASGTDTQYF. CDR3 in DNA: TGCAGCGTTGGCTTACAGGGGGCTTCTGGTACAGATACGCAGTATTTT.